The clone carrying this TCR delta chain was detected a few times. Antigen specificity is unknown. TCRdb reanalysed the RT-PCR reads via CATT. Of 650 to 950 delta-chain clones in the sample, 53% were seen once. CDR1 is GEAIGNYY and CDR2 is EKD in the germline V gene. V shed 0 bases, J shed 0 bases, and the junction held 8 bases outside the gene matches. The CDR3 runs to 20 residues. This sample is part of a study of gammadelta T cells in human blood. Findings and limits, study-wide: Right after birth, innate γδ T cells reportedly expanded polyclonally after microbial exposure.

This chain links TRDV2 with TRDJ3, with 9 bases aligning to TRDD3. Sequenced material: Vgamma9Vdelta2 gamma-delta T cells from infant blood. The origin of this receptor is a human donor. The CDR3 nucleotides read TGTGCCTGTGACACCGTACTGGGGGAATTAAGCTCCTGGGACACCCGACAGATGTTTTTC. Its translation is CACDTVLGELSSWDTRQMFF.